These 31 T cell receptor beta chains were sequenced from one sample in a study of cytomegalovirus exposure and HLA in healthy donors. PCR amplification relied on 60 Vbeta primers (plus 13 Jbeta primers). Some clones are missing from TCRdb's copy, which holds only in-frame ones; the method was immunoSEQ multiplex PCR. This repertoire shows 100,000 to 150,000 clones, 80% found once; its top ten account for around 3.6%. What was sequenced was PBMCs. The receptors were sampled from a woman aged 40 to 50 in good health and CMV-seronegative.

On this clone: Other DNA variants within this sample encode the same CDR3. The rearrangement uses TRBV5-4 and TRBJ1-6, with D uncertain. Trimming removed 4 bases at V and 1 base at J, with 15 bases between. Germline-derived CDR1 and CDR2 are SGHNT and YYREEE (reference sequence). The length of the CDR3 is 17 residues. CDR3 protein: CASSLAGSGSYNSPLHF. CDR3 coding DNA: TGTGCCAGCAGCCTGGCCGGGTCGGGGTCCTATAATTCACCCCTCCACTTT.

The chain couples TRBV29-1 to TRBJ1-4; 9 bases are a match to TRBD1. Unmatched junction bases numbered 5, after V lost 6 bases and J lost 6 bases. This CDR3 has 13 residues. CDR1 is SQVTM, CDR2 ANQGSEA, per germline. CDR3 residues: CSVFRTGDEKLFF. CDR3 in DNA: TGCAGCGTCTTCCGGACAGGGGATGAAAAACTGTTTTTT.

This clone has a handful of counts. This rearrangement joins TRBV7-9 to TRBJ2-7; D not resolved. The germline V gene encodes CDR1 SEHNR and CDR2 FQNEAQ (reference sequence). This CDR3 has 12 amino acids. V lost 5 bases and J 2 bases, leaving 7 bases between the germline ends. The CDR3 DNA reads as TGTGCCAGCAGCCGCAGTACCTACGAGCAGTACTTC. As protein: CASSRSTYEQYF.

The genes are TRBV7-8 and TRBJ1-1, with 7 bases fitting TRBD1. CDR1 SGHVS and CDR2 FQNEAQ come from the germline V gene. This CDR3 spans 14 amino acids. V trimming: 4 bases; J trimming: 5 bases; junction bases outside the gene matches: 7. CDR3 region: CASSSRGARTEAFF. The CDR3 DNA is TGTGCCAGCAGCTCCAGGGGGGCGAGGACTGAAGCTTTCTTT.

The chain couples TRBV4-1 to TRBJ2-1, with TRBD1 matching 10 bases. The germline gives CDR1 MGHRA, CDR2 YSYEKL. The CDR3 runs to 17 residues. V shed 0 bases and J 2 bases; nucleotides not matched to a gene: 4. DNA for the CDR3: TGCGCCAGCAGCCAAGAAATTGACAGGGGGCCCTACAATGAGCAGTTCTTC. Translated: CASSQEIDRGPYNEQFF.

V and J are TRBV14 and TRBJ2-5; TRBD2 matches at 10 bases. Germline values: CDR1 SGHDN, CDR2 FVKESK. The CDR3 length is 18 residues. J was trimmed by 0 bases and V by 1 base; bases with no gene match: 8. The CDR3: CASSQGPTSGTYQETQYF. In DNA form, the CDR3 reads TGTGCCAGCAGCCAAGGCCCAACTAGCGGGACCTACCAAGAGACCCAGTACTTC.

The chain recombines TRBV11-2 with TRBJ1-1; D is ambiguous. The CDR3 contains 14 residues. Per the germline V gene, CDR1 is SGHAT and CDR2 is FQNNGV. Trimming removed 1 base at V and 3 bases at J, with 9 bases between. The CDR3 spells CASSLAVGDTEAFF. Written as DNA, the CDR3 is TGTGCCAGCAGCTTAGCAGTAGGAGACACTGAAGCTTTCTTT.

The chain has TRBV7-2 and TRBJ1-2; D remains unclear. This CDR3 has 14 amino acids. V was trimmed by 0 bases and J by 8 bases, leaving 13 bases between them. Germline V gene sequence: CDR1 SGHTA, CDR2 FQGNSA. This chain's CDR3 is CASSLAPKREGYTF. The CDR3 coding sequence is TGTGCCAGCAGCTTAGCCCCTAAACGGGAGGGCTACACCTTC.

The chain carries TRBV4-2 and TRBJ2-7; TRBD2 aligns across 10 bases. CDR3 length: 16 residues. Germline V gives CDR1 LGHNA, CDR2 YNFKEQ. With 0 bases clipped from V and 3 bases from J, the junction kept 5 bases outside the gene matches. CDR3 residues: CASSQESGGAHYEQYF. The CDR3 DNA sequence: TGTGCCAGCAGCCAAGAAAGCGGGGGGGCCCACTACGAGCAGTACTTC.

This chain links TRBV10-3 with TRBJ1-1; D is undetermined. The CDR3 is 13 amino acids. Trimming pared 5 bases from V and 3 bases from J, leaving 10 bases between. CDR1 is ENHRY and CDR2 is SYGVKD in the germline V gene. Written as DNA, the CDR3 is TGTGCCATCAGTCCGCGGGATTACACTGAAGCTTTCTTT. Its protein is CAISPRDYTEAFF.

CDR3 sequence: CASRPDIRRGTEAFF. The CDR3 DNA sequence: TGTGCCAGCAGACCGGACATTAGGAGGGGCACTGAAGCTTTCTTT. This chain connects TRBV2 to TRBJ1-1; D might be TRBD1 (5 bases). V lost 6 bases and J 4 bases, leaving 18 bases between the germline ends. The CDR3 covers 15 residues. CDR1 and CDR2 from the germline V gene are SNHLY and FYNNEI.

Only a few counts were recorded for this clone. The J gene is TRBJ2-1, the V gene TRBV7-9; TRBD2 might be the D (5 bases). This CDR3 contains 15 residues. Germline-derived CDR1 and CDR2 are SEHNR and FQNEAQ (reference sequence). V lost 10 bases to trimming and J lost 2 bases, with 18 bases between them. CDR3 sequence: CATPGGSGAYNEQFF. CDR3 nucleotide sequence: TGTGCCACCCCGGGCGGAAGCGGCGCCTACAATGAGCAGTTCTTC.

This CDR3 is CASSLGRNTKVEEKLFF. As DNA, the CDR3 is TGCGCCAGCAGCTTGGGGCGGAACACCAAGGTAGAAGAAAAACTGTTTTTT. V and J are TRBV5-1 and TRBJ1-4; D is undetermined. Looked up from germline, CDR1 is SGHRS and CDR2 is YFSETQ. V was trimmed by 0 bases and J by 8 bases, leaving 20 bases between them. The CDR3 extends over 17 amino acids.

The chain joins TRBV27 to TRBJ1-5; 12 bases map to TRBD1. The CDR3 consists of 18 residues. In germline, CDR1 is MNHEY, CDR2 SMNVEV (reference sequence). With 6 bases clipped from V and 2 bases from J, the junction kept 11 bases outside the gene matches. The CDR3 loop reads CASRPGTGGASGNQPQHF. The CDR3 region has the DNA TGTGCCAGCAGACCCGGGACAGGGGGCGCCTCGGGCAATCAGCCCCAGCATTTT.

This clone has just one count. This clone may be a read error of a much larger clone one base away. The CDR3 protein is CASSSGQEDEKLFF. DNA of the CDR3: TGTGCCAGCAGCTCGGGACAGGAGGATGAAAAACTGTTTTTT. The rearrangement links TRBV5-6 to TRBJ1-4, with 8 bases aligning to TRBD1. Germline CDR1 and CDR2: SGHDT and YYEEEE. V shed 3 bases and J 6 bases; nucleotides not matched to a gene: 4. This CDR3 is 14 amino acids long. The variable domain in full, completed from reference TRBV5-6 and TRBJ1-4, reads DAGVTQSPTHLIKTRGQQVTLRCSPKSGHDTVSWYQQALGQGPQFIFQYYEEEERQRGNFPDRFSGHQFPNYSSELNVNALLLGDSALYLCASSSGQEDEKLFFGSGTQLSVL.

The table lists this clone with a few counts. V and J are TRBV5-1 and TRBJ2-5, with D perhaps TRBD1 (5 bases). With the DNA end fitting TRBJ2-7 better, the J assignment may be wrong. Germline lookup yields CDR1 SGHRS and CDR2 YFSETQ. The CDR3 totals 14 residues. The DNA for the CDR3 is TGCGCCAGCAGCTTGGCAGGGAAGTCCTACGAGCAGTACTTC. It codes for CASSLAGKSYEQYF.

The chain recombines TRBV4-1 with TRBJ1-1; D perhaps matches TRBD1 (5 bases). The germline V gene encodes CDR1 MGHRA and CDR2 YSYEKL. CDR3 size: 12 residues. V gave up 7 bases and J gave up 4 bases, with 10 bases separating them. The DNA of the CDR3 is TGCGCCAGCACCGGGGGACTCACTGAAGCTTTCTTT. Translation gives CASTGGLTEAFF.

The genes are TRBV6-5 and TRBJ2-7; TRBD2 matches at 12 bases. CDR3 length: 15 amino acids. V dropped 0 bases and J dropped 5; count of bases not matched to a gene: 2. The V gene's germline CDR1 is MNHEY and CDR2 SVGAGI. CDR3 residues: CASSYSGLAGNEQYF. In DNA form, the CDR3 reads TGTGCCAGCAGTTACTCAGGACTAGCGGGAAACGAGCAGTACTTC.

The chain uses TRBV7-2 and TRBJ2-1; D is perhaps TRBD2 (5 bases). Trimming took 1 base from V and 8 from J, leaving 12 bases between them. The CDR3 consists of 14 residues. Germline CDR1 and CDR2: SGHTA and FQGNSA. This chain's CDR3 is CASSLERRGYEQFF. CDR3 in DNA: TGTGCCAGCAGCTTAGAGCGCCGAGGGTATGAGCAGTTCTTC. The full variable domain, its missing parts supplied by reference TRBV7-2 and TRBJ2-1, is GAGVSQSPSNKVTEKGKDVELRCDPISGHTALYWYRQSLGQGLEFLIYFQGNSAPDKSGLPSDRFSAERTGGSVSTLTIQRTQQEDSAVYLCASSLERRGYEQFFGPGTRLTVL.

This clone was observed a few times. The chain has TRBV19 and TRBJ2-7; weak D call: TRBD2 (5 bases). Trimming left V 3 bases short and J 1 base short, with 16 bases between. Germline V gene sequence: CDR1 LNHDA, CDR2 SQIVND (reference sequence). This CDR3 has 16 amino acids. The DNA for the CDR3 is TGTGCCAGTAGTATGAGTGGTGCGGCGGGTTCCTACGAGCAGTACTTC. Amino acid sequence: CASSMSGAAGSYEQYF.

A remark on this clone: At one boundary the junction diverges from the germline segment, which might be a read error. V gene TRBV7-9 combines with J gene TRBJ1-1; D is unclear. Germline lookup yields CDR1 SEHNR and CDR2 FQNEAQ (reference sequence). This CDR3 has 17 residues. The CDR3 DNA follows: TGTTCCAGCAGCTTAGAGGAGGTAACCTCATGGAACACTGAAGCTTTCTTT. As protein: CSSSLEEVTSWNTEAFF.

This clone was picked up a small number of times. The chain is built from TRBV19 and TRBJ2-3; D unclear. This CDR3 has 13 amino acids. V gave up 7 bases and J gave up 1 base, with 9 bases separating them. The V gene's germline CDR1 is LNHDA and CDR2 SQIVND (reference sequence). CDR3 loop: CASMARGTDTQYF. In DNA, the CDR3 is TGTGCCAGTATGGCCCGGGGCACAGATACGCAGTATTTT.

The CDR3, as DNA: TGTGCCAGCAGCCCACGGTCTGTACGGGGCTACACCTTC. As protein: CASSPRSVRGYTF. V and J are TRBV11-1 and TRBJ1-2, with unresolved D. The CDR3 has 13 residues. V was trimmed by 5 bases and J by 8 bases, leaving 15 bases between them. Germline V gives CDR1 SGHAT, CDR2 FQDESV (reference sequence). The whole variable domain, remainder taken from reference TRBV11-1 and TRBJ1-2, is EAEVAQSPRYKITEKSQAVAFWCDPISGHATLYWYRQILGQGPELLVQFQDESVVDDSQLPKDRFSAERLKGVDSTLKIQPAELGDSAMYLCASSPRSVRGYTFGSGTRLTVV.

The rearrangement uses TRBV2 and TRBJ2-7; 10 nucleotides align to TRBD2. V was pared by 7 bases and J by 3 bases, with 6 bases of the junction left unmatched. Germline values: CDR1 SNHLY, CDR2 FYNNEI. The CDR3 has 14 residues. CDR3 protein: CASILLAGDYEQYF. As DNA, the CDR3 is TGTGCCAGCATCCTTCTAGCGGGGGACTACGAGCAGTACTTC.

This clone was observed once. The V call is TRBV5-1, the J call TRBJ2-1; D is perhaps TRBD2 (7 bases). CDR1 is SGHRS, CDR2 YFSETQ, per germline. Trimming removed 0 bases from V and 5 bases from J, with 9 bases in between. The CDR3 sequence is 14 residues long. CDR3 protein: CASSLGGGHNEQFF. For the CDR3, the DNA is TGCGCCAGCAGCTTGGGCGGGGGCCACAATGAGCAGTTCTTC.

V is TRBV27 and J is TRBJ2-1; the D is unclear. CDR1 and CDR2 from the germline V gene are MNHEY and SMNVEV (reference sequence). Trimming removed 2 bases at V and 6 bases at J, with 8 bases between. The CDR3 has 13 residues. Written as DNA, the CDR3 is TGTGCCAGCAGTTTAAGCCCGGGCAATGAGCAGTTCTTC. Translated: CASSLSPGNEQFF.

The chain carries TRBV2 and TRBJ1-1, with 8 bases matching TRBD1. The CDR3 is made up of 14 amino acids. After removal of 9 bases from V and 8 bases from J, the junction contained 14 bases not matched to a gene. In germline, CDR1 is SNHLY, CDR2 FYNNEI. The CDR3 region has the DNA TGTGCCAGATTATTAGGGGACAGGACCTTCGAAGCTTTCTTT. This codes for CARLLGDRTFEAFF.

The V call is TRBV19, the J call TRBJ2-2, with D tentatively TRBD2 (5 bases). Trimming cost V 4 bases and J 7 bases, with 10 bases left between them. The germline V gene encodes CDR1 LNHDA and CDR2 SQIVND (reference sequence). CDR3 size: 13 residues. CDR3 bases: TGTGCCAGTAGTAACGCGGCGGGCGGGGAGCTGTTTTTT. It codes for CASSNAAGGELFF.

The chain has TRBV14 and TRBJ2-7; 10 bases are a match to TRBD1. J gave up 1 base and V 4 bases, and 10 bases lay outside the gene matches. CDR3 length equals 17 residues. Germline CDR1 and CDR2: SGHDN and FVKESK. CDR3: CASSPGTGEVRSYEQYF. The CDR3 DNA follows: TGTGCCAGCAGCCCAGGGACAGGGGAGGTGAGGTCCTACGAGCAGTACTTC.

The genes are TRBV6-4 and TRBJ1-5; 7 bases fit TRBD1. From germline, CDR1 is MRHNA and CDR2 SNTAGT. Losses at the gene ends were 4 bases for V and 2 bases for J; bases not matched to a gene: 5. The CDR3 sequence is 15 residues long. CDR3 DNA: TGTGCCAGCAGTGCAGGGGGACTCGGCAATCAGCCCCAGCATTTT. Translating gives CASSAGGLGNQPQHF.

The chain employs TRBV27 and TRBJ1-5; perhaps TRBD1 as D (6 bases). The CDR3 spans 15 residues. V was shortened by 6 bases and J by 0 bases, with 12 bases between the two germline ends. Germline V lookup: CDR1 MNHEY, CDR2 SMNVEV (reference sequence). CDR3 bases: TGTGCCAGCAGGACGGGACACAATAGCAATCAGCCCCAGCATTTT. This translates into CASRTGHNSNQPQHF.